These T cell receptor beta chains were read from a single sample in a study of T cell responses to AZD1222 COVID-19 vaccine. Sequencing was performed with immunoSEQ multiplex PCR; in TCRdb, only in-frame clones are kept and a portion is missing. The sample contains about 130,000 clones, 89% of which appear only once. Sequences were derived from peripheral blood, sampled on day 0 of AZD1222 vaccination. Source of these receptors: an adult in good health. CDR3s include the opening cysteine and the closing phenylalanine or tryptophan. Fields, in order: J gene, D gene, clone size, V gene, CDR3 DNA, CDR3 protein. A D gene is named only where the DNA matches it firmly. Clone size, where shown, is once, few, many, or a class for clones that have expanded.

j_gene: TRBJ2-2
d_gene: .
abundance: .
v_gene: TRBV7-2
CDR3nt: TGTGCCAGCAACCTTGCCCGGCCCAGGGGCACCGGGGAGCTGTTTTTT
CDR3aa: CASNLARPRGTGELFF

j_gene: TRBJ1-4
d_gene: TRBD1
abundance: .
v_gene: TRBV5-5
CDR3nt: TGTGCCAGCAGCTTGGGGGGACAGCTAAAGGATGAAAAACTGTTTTTT
CDR3aa: CASSLGGQLKDEKLFF

j_gene: TRBJ1-2
d_gene: .
abundance: .
v_gene: TRBV7-9
CDR3nt: TGTGCCAGCAGCACAATCTCTAACTATGGCTACACCTTC
CDR3aa: CASSTISNYGYTF

j_gene: TRBJ1-4
d_gene: TRBD1
abundance: .
v_gene: TRBV15
CDR3nt: TGTGCCACCAGGCCCGGGACAGGGCGGGAAAAACTGTTTTTT
CDR3aa: CATRPGTGREKLFF

j_gene: TRBJ2-4
d_gene: .
abundance: .
v_gene: TRBV6-1
CDR3nt: TGTGCCAGCAGTGAAGATGAGGGGGTAAAGTACTTC
CDR3aa: CASSEDEGVKYF

j_gene: TRBJ1-2
d_gene: TRBD1
abundance: few
v_gene: TRBV2
CDR3nt: TGTGCCAGCAGCCGACAGGGGGAAGGCTACACCTTC
CDR3aa: CASSRQGEGYTF

j_gene: TRBJ2-7
d_gene: .
abundance: .
v_gene: TRBV3-1/TRBV3-2
CDR3nt: TGTGCCAGCAGGCGGACAGGTGGAGGGTACGAGCAGTACTTC
CDR3aa: CASRRTGGGYEQYF

j_gene: TRBJ1-2
d_gene: TRBD1
abundance: once
v_gene: TRBV18
CDR3nt: TGTGCCAGCTCACCACGACAGGGTGAAGTTTTGGGCTACACCTTC
CDR3aa: CASSPRQGEVLGYTF

j_gene: TRBJ2-5
d_gene: TRBD2
abundance: .
v_gene: TRBV20-1
CDR3nt: TGCAGTGCTAGTAATCTAGCGGGAGTGTCGGAGACCCAGTACTTC
CDR3aa: CSASNLAGVSETQYF

j_gene: TRBJ2-7
d_gene: .
abundance: .
v_gene: TRBV7-2
CDR3nt: TGTGCCAGCAGCTTATCCGGGTGGGGCGAGCAGTACTTC
CDR3aa: CASSLSGWGEQYF

j_gene: TRBJ2-3
d_gene: TRBD1
abundance: .
v_gene: TRBV2
CDR3nt: TGTGCCAGCAGTCTCCCGGGACAGGGCACAGATACGCAGTATTTT
CDR3aa: CASSLPGQGTDTQYF

j_gene: TRBJ2-3
d_gene: .
abundance: .
v_gene: TRBV10-3
CDR3nt: TGTGCCATCAGTGACTACGGCGGCGGGTTGACAGATACGCAGTATTTT
CDR3aa: CAISDYGGGLTDTQYF

j_gene: TRBJ1-6
d_gene: .
abundance: .
v_gene: TRBV6-5
CDR3nt: TGTGCCAGCACCCGCGGGGAGGGTTATTTTTCACCCCTCCACTTT
CDR3aa: CASTRGEGYFSPLHF

j_gene: TRBJ1-3
d_gene: .
abundance: .
v_gene: TRBV7-3
CDR3nt: TGTGCCAGCAGCCTTACCCGGGATGGCGGAAACACCATATATTTT
CDR3aa: CASSLTRDGGNTIYF

j_gene: TRBJ2-3
d_gene: TRBD2
abundance: .
v_gene: TRBV3-1/TRBV3-2
CDR3nt: TGTGCCAGCAGCCAAGCCCCCCCTAGCGGCATTGGCACAGATACGCAGTATTTT
CDR3aa: CASSQAPPSGIGTDTQYF

j_gene: TRBJ1-2
d_gene: TRBD1
abundance: .
v_gene: TRBV27
CDR3nt: TGTGCCAGCAGTATCCCGACCGACAGGGCGGTCTATGGCTACACCTTC
CDR3aa: CASSIPTDRAVYGYTF

j_gene: TRBJ2-1
d_gene: .
abundance: .
v_gene: TRBV5-5
CDR3nt: TGTGCCAGCAGCTTGGCCAACAGCTACAATGAGCAGTTCTTC
CDR3aa: CASSLANSYNEQFF

j_gene: TRBJ1-2
d_gene: TRBD1
abundance: .
v_gene: TRBV27
CDR3nt: TGTGCCAGCAGACCCCAAAGGACAGGAATCTTGGGGGGCTACACCTTC
CDR3aa: CASRPQRTGILGGYTF

j_gene: TRBJ2-7
d_gene: .
abundance: .
v_gene: TRBV18
CDR3nt: TGTGCCAGCTCACCACCGCAGTCCGAGCAGTACTTC
CDR3aa: CASSPPQSEQYF

j_gene: TRBJ1-1
d_gene: TRBD1
abundance: .
v_gene: TRBV7-9
CDR3nt: TGTGCCAGCAGCTTACAGGGGGTGGACACTGAAGCTTTCTTT
CDR3aa: CASSLQGVDTEAFF

j_gene: TRBJ2-7
d_gene: .
abundance: .
v_gene: TRBV5-5
CDR3nt: TGTGCCAGCAGCTACCGGGACACAGCGTCCTACGAGCAGTACTTC
CDR3aa: CASSYRDTASYEQYF

j_gene: TRBJ2-1
d_gene: TRBD2
abundance: .
v_gene: TRBV28
CDR3nt: TGTGCCAGCAGTCCCGAACTAGCGGGGGCCCGGATCGGCAATGAGCAGTTCTTC
CDR3aa: CASSPELAGARIGNEQFF

j_gene: TRBJ2-7
d_gene: TRBD2
abundance: .
v_gene: TRBV9
CDR3nt: TGTGCCAGCAGCATTAGCGGGGACACCTACGAGCAGTACTTC
CDR3aa: CASSISGDTYEQYF

j_gene: TRBJ2-1
d_gene: .
abundance: .
v_gene: TRBV10-1
CDR3nt: TGCGCCAGCAGTCAGTATACGGGGGCTTACGGCAATGAGCAGTTCTTC
CDR3aa: CASSQYTGAYGNEQFF

j_gene: TRBJ2-1
d_gene: .
abundance: .
v_gene: TRBV7-9
CDR3nt: TGTGCCAGCAGCTGGGCCCTAGGGGTTGTTTACAATGAGCAGTTCTTC
CDR3aa: CASSWALGVVYNEQFF

j_gene: TRBJ1-4
d_gene: TRBD1
abundance: .
v_gene: TRBV19
CDR3nt: TGTGCCAGTAGTGACCGGACAGGGGAAAAACTGTTTTTT
CDR3aa: CASSDRTGEKLFF

j_gene: TRBJ2-2
d_gene: .
abundance: .
v_gene: TRBV7-2
CDR3nt: TGTGCCAGCAGCTTAGTTGGAGGGGGATCTAACACCGGGGAGCTGTTTTTT
CDR3aa: CASSLVGGGSNTGELFF

j_gene: TRBJ1-2
d_gene: .
abundance: few
v_gene: TRBV28
CDR3nt: TGTGCCAGCAGTTTGGGGAACGAGTATGGCTACACCTTC
CDR3aa: CASSLGNEYGYTF

j_gene: TRBJ2-3
d_gene: .
abundance: .
v_gene: TRBV10-3
CDR3nt: TGTGCCATCAGAAGGGGGGCAGAAGATACGCAGTATTTT
CDR3aa: CAIRRGAEDTQYF

j_gene: TRBJ2-7
d_gene: .
abundance: .
v_gene: TRBV28
CDR3nt: TGTGCCAGCGAACCTCCGGGACCCCAAGGGGAGCAGTACTTC
CDR3aa: CASEPPGPQGEQYF

j_gene: TRBJ2-1
d_gene: .
abundance: .
v_gene: TRBV9
CDR3nt: TGTGCCAGCAGCTTAGTAGCGGAGAGCTCCTACAATGAGCAGTTCTTC
CDR3aa: CASSLVAESSYNEQFF

j_gene: TRBJ1-3
d_gene: .
abundance: .
v_gene: TRBV6-5
CDR3nt: TGTGCCAGCAGTTATGGGGAGCACTCTGGAAACACCATATATTTT
CDR3aa: CASSYGEHSGNTIYF

j_gene: TRBJ1-1
d_gene: .
abundance: .
v_gene: TRBV11-2
CDR3nt: TGTGCCAGCAGCTTAGTAATCGGCCGGAACACTGAAGCTTTCTTT
CDR3aa: CASSLVIGRNTEAFF

j_gene: TRBJ2-7
d_gene: TRBD2
abundance: .
v_gene: TRBV5-1
CDR3nt: TGCGCCAGCAGTTTCAGCGGGGGGGTATCCTACGAGCAGTACTTC
CDR3aa: CASSFSGGVSYEQYF

j_gene: TRBJ2-1
d_gene: TRBD1
abundance: .
v_gene: TRBV7-8
CDR3nt: TGTGCCAGCAGCCGGACAGGGATAAATGAGCAGTTCTTC
CDR3aa: CASSRTGINEQFF

j_gene: TRBJ1-6
d_gene: .
abundance: .
v_gene: TRBV7-3
CDR3nt: TGTGCCAGCAGCCTCGTGGGGGGACCCCTCCACTTT
CDR3aa: CASSLVGGPLHF

j_gene: TRBJ2-5
d_gene: .
abundance: .
v_gene: TRBV6-5
CDR3nt: TGTGCCAGCAGTCTGGGACTGCAACTCGAAGAGACCCAGTACTTC
CDR3aa: CASSLGLQLEETQYF

j_gene: TRBJ2-5
d_gene: .
abundance: .
v_gene: TRBV7-9
CDR3nt: TGTGCCAGCACCCCTGCTTTAGAGGAGAGGGAGACCCAGTACTTC
CDR3aa: CASTPALEERETQYF

j_gene: TRBJ1-5
d_gene: .
abundance: .
v_gene: TRBV29-1
CDR3nt: TGCAGCGTTGAAGGGGGGGACGGTCAGCCCCAGCATTTT
CDR3aa: CSVEGGDGQPQHF

j_gene: TRBJ1-4
d_gene: .
abundance: .
v_gene: TRBV28
CDR3nt: TGTGCCAGCGTGGGACCTAGGAGGGGACCTAATGAAAAACTGTTTTTT
CDR3aa: CASVGPRRGPNEKLFF

j_gene: TRBJ1-1
d_gene: TRBD1
abundance: .
v_gene: TRBV30
CDR3nt: TGTGCCTGGACCACGACAGGGGTCCTTGAAGCTTTCTTT
CDR3aa: CAWTTTGVLEAFF

j_gene: TRBJ1-2
d_gene: .
abundance: .
v_gene: TRBV5-1
CDR3nt: TGCGCCAGCAGCTTGTGGGAGACCAACTATGGCTACACCTTC
CDR3aa: CASSLWETNYGYTF

j_gene: TRBJ1-3
d_gene: .
abundance: .
v_gene: TRBV7-8
CDR3nt: TGTGCCAGCAGCTTAGCGCTAGCCGGAAACACCATATATTTT
CDR3aa: CASSLALAGNTIYF

j_gene: TRBJ1-1
d_gene: .
abundance: .
v_gene: TRBV28
CDR3nt: TGTGCCAGCAGTTTCTTGGACCGTGCCACTGAAGCTTTCTTT
CDR3aa: CASSFLDRATEAFF